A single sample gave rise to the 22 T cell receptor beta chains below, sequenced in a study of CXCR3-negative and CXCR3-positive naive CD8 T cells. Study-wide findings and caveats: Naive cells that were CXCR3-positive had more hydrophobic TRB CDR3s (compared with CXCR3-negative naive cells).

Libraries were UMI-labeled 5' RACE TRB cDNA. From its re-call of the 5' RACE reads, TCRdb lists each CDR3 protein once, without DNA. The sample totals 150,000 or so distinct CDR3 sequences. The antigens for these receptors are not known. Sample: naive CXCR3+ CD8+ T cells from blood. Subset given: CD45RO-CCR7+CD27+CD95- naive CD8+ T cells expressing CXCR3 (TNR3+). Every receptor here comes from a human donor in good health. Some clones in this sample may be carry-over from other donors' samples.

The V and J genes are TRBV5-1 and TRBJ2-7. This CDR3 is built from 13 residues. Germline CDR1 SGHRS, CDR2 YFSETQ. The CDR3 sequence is CASSLAQTYEQYF.

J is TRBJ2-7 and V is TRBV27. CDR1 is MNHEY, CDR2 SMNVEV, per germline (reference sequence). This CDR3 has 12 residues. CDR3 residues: CASSITGYEQYF.

This CDR3 is CASKGVTGHEQFF. The chain has TRBV28 and TRBJ2-1; the D gene TCRdb calls, TRBD1, cannot be checked with no DNA. The length of the CDR3 is 13 residues. Germline values: CDR1 MDHEN, CDR2 SYDVKM. The whole variable domain, filled in from reference TRBV28 and TRBJ2-1, reads DVKVTQSSRYLVKRTGEKVFLECVQDMDHENMFWYRQDPGLGLRLIYFSYDVKMKEKGDIPEGYSVSREKKERFSLILESASTNQTSMYLCASKGVTGHEQFFGPGTRLTVL.

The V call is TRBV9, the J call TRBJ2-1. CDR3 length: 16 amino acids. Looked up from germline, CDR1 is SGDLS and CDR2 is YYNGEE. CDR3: CASSPVSGLSYNEQFF.

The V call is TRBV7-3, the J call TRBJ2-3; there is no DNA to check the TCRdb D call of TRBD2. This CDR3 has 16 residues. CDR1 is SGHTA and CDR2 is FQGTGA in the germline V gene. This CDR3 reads CASSQGTSGGKDTQYF.

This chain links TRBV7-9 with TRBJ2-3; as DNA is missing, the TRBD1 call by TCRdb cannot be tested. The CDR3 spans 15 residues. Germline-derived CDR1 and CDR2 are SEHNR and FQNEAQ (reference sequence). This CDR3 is CASSLDRVSTDTPYF.

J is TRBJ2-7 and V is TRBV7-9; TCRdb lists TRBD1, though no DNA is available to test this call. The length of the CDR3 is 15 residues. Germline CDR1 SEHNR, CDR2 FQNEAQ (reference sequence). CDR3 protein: CASSPTGTGHYEQYF.

The CDR3 sequence is CASSLSPTSGRAWTDTQYF. This rearrangement joins TRBV28 to TRBJ2-3; TCRdb lists TRBD2, though no DNA is available to test this call. The germline CDR1 and CDR2 sequences are MDHEN and SYDVKM. The CDR3 length is 19 residues.

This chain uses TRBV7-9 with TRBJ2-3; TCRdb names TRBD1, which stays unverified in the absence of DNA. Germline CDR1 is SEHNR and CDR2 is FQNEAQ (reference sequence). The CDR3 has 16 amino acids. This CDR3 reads CASSAAQGAHPNTQYF.

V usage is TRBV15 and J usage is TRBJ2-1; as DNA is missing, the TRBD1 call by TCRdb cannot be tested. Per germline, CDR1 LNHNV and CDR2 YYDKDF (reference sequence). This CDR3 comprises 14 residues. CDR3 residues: CATSREQGADEQFF.

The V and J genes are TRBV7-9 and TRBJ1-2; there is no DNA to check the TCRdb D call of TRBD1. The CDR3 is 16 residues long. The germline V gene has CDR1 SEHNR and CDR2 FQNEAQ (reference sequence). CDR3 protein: CASSSEPAGTDEGYTF.

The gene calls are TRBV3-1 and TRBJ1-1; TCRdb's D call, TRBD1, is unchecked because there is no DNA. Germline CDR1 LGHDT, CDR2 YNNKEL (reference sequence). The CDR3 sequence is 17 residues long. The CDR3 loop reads CASSQERYGTVNTEAFF.

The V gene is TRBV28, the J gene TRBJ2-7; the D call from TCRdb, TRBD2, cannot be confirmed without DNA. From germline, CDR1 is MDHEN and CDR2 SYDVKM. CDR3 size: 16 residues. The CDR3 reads CASRALPGLGPYEQYF.

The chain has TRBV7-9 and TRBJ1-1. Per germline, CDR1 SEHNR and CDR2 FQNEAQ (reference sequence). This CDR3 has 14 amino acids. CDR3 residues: CASSLVSENNEAFF.

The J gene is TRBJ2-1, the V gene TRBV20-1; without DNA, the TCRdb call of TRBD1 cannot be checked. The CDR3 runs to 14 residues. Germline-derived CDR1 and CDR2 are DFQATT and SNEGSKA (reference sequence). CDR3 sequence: CSALRGDAYNEQFF.

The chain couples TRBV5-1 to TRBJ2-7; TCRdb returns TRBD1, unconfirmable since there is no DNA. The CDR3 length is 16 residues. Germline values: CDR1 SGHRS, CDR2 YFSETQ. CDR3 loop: CASSLGQGAESYEQYF.

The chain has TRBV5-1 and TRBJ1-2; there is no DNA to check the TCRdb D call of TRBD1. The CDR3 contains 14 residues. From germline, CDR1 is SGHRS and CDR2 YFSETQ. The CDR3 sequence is CASSLRGVNYGYTF.

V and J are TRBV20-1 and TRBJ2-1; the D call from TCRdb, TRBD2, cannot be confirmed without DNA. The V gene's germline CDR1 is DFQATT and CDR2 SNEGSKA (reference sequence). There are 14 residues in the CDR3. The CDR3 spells CSASVPAGGREQFF.

CDR3 loop: CATIVGDSSPGTQYF. The genes are TRBV12-3 or TRBV12-4 and TRBJ2-3; TCRdb selects TRBD2, and the lack of DNA leaves this call unchecked. The CDR3 is made up of 15 amino acids.

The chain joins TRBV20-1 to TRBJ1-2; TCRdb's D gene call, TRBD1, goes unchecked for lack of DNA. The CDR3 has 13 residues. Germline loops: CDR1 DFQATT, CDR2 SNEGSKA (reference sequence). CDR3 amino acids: CSARPHAGNGYTF.

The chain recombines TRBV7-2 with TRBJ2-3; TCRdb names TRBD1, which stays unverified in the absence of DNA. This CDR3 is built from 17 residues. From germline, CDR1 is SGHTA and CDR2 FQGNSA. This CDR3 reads CASSLQGQGAGTDTQYF.

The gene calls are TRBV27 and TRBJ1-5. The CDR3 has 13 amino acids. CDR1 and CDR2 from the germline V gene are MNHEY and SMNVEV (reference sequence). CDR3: CASSLSGKQPQHF.